The following is a T cell receptor beta chain sequence with its context. The antigen remains unidentified. Documented time point: blood at routine non-recurrence follow-up after resection. The authors sequenced whole RNA from tumor, nontumor lung or frozen PBMC without sorting. This sample is part of a study of spatial heterogeneity in lung cancer. On the study more broadly: The donors were more than 70 patients with non-small cell lung cancer that was early-stage and untreated. Available PBMC from follow-up, collected a median of about 2 years after resection, underwent sequencing. Study-level points and caveats: Among blood samples, ubiquitous expanded tumor TCRs appeared more at resection than at follow-up.

This CDR3 spans 13 amino acids. CDR1 and CDR2 from the germline V gene are SGHDN and FVKESK. Between the trimmed V and J ends, which lost 3 bases and 4 bases, there was a span of 10 bases. TCRdb reanalysed the 5' RACE reads using MiXCR and keeps one entry per CDR3 protein. The sample contains approximately 56,000 distinct CDR3 sequences, less than 9% of which appear only once. J is TRBJ2-7 and V is TRBV14; maybe TRBD1 (6 bases). The source of this sequence is a female donor with early-stage non-small cell lung cancer. The sample consisted of PBMCs, taken at follow-up. CDR3 in amino acids: CASSHKQGYEQYF. The CDR3, as DNA: TGTGCCAGCAGCCATAAACAGGGATACGAGCAGTACTTC.